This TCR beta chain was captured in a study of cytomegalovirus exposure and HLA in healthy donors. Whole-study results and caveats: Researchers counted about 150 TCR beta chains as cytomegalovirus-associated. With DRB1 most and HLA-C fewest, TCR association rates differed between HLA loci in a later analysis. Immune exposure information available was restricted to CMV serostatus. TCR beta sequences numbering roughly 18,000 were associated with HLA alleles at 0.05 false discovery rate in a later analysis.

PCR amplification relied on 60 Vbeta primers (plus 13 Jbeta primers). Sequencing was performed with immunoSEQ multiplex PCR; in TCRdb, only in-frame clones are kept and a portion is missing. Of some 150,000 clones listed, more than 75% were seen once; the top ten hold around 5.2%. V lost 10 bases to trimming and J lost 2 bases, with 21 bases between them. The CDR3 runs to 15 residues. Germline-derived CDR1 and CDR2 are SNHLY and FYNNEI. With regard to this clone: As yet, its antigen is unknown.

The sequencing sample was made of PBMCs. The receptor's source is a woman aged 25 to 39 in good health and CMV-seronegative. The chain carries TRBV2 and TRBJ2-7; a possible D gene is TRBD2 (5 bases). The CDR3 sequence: CATEELGVITYEQYF. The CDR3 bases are TGTGCCACCGAGGAGCTCGGGGTGATCACCTACGAGCAGTACTTC.